The entry below gives a single T cell receptor beta chain sequence along with its context. The entry originates in a study of blood T cell repertoires in COVID-19. The overall study: PBMCs, B-cell-depleted T cells, or T cells were the source of the cDNA or gDNA that made up the material.

J gave up 3 bases and V 6 bases, and 11 bases lay outside the gene matches. Germline V gene sequence: CDR1 MDHEN, CDR2 SYDVKM. This CDR3 region has 15 residues. TCRdb's copy holds only in-frame clones and misses some; the assay was immunoSEQ multiplex PCR. This table has about 180,000 clones, about 90% appearing once. The TCR comes from a man aged 35 to 55 with active or convalescent COVID-19. Material for sequencing was peripheral blood. The V and J genes are TRBV28 and TRBJ2-7; the match to TRBD2 covers 7 bases. The CDR3 region has the DNA TGTGCCAGCAGCCCCCCCAGCGGGAACCGCTACGAGCAGTACTTC. Protein: CASSPPSGNRYEQYF.